Here is one T cell receptor (beta chain) with its context. Its target is not known. Germline CDR1 reads MNHEY; CDR2 reads SVGAGI. The ends were cut back, 0 bases at V and 5 bases at J, with 16 bases in the middle. This CDR3 comprises 16 residues. This entry belongs to a study of CD8+ T cells in alopecia areata. Study-wide results and caveats: Clonality was higher in lesional than normal scalp, especially in alopecia totalis/universalis.

Sequencing templates came from extracted RNA that was reverse transcribed into cDNA. The method was immunoSEQ multiplex PCR; TCRdb's version includes in-frame clones alone and lacks a portion of them. The sample contains approximately 160,000 clones, less than 80% of which appear only once. Indicated treatment: oral pan-JAK inhibitor, 5-10 mg twice daily. The sequence derives from a human donor with alopecia areata. J is TRBJ1-1 and V is TRBV6-5; D gene ambiguous. Sequences were derived from CD4+ T cells sorted from blood, sampled at week 24, from a patient treated with tofacitinib. The CDR3 region has the DNA TGTGCCAGCAGTTACTCGATTCTCGAAGGTGGAACTGAAGCTTTCTTT. The encoded protein is CASSYSILEGGTEAFF.